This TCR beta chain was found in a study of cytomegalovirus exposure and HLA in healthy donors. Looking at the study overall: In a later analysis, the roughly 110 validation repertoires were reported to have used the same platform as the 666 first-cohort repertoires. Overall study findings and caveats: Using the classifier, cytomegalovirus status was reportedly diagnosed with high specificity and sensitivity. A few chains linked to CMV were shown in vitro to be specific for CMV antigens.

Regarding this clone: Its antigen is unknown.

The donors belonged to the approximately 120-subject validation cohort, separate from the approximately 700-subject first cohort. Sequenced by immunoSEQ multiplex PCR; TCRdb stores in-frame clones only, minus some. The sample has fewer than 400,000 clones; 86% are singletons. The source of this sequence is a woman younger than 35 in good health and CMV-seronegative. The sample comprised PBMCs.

The CDR3 is CASSYYQGRTEAFF. CDR3 nucleotide sequence: TGTGCCAGCAGTTACTATCAGGGAAGGACTGAAGCTTTCTTT. The chain uses TRBV6-5 and TRBJ1-1; D perhaps matches TRBD1 (5 bases). Trimming pared 1 base from V and 5 bases from J, leaving 11 bases between. The germline V gene encodes CDR1 MNHEY and CDR2 SVGAGI. This CDR3 has 14 amino acids.